This T cell receptor beta chain was sequenced during a study of T cell responses to AZD1222 COVID-19 vaccine. Trimming removed 6 bases from V and 8 bases from J; junction bases left unmatched: 10. The germline gives CDR1 SNHLY, CDR2 FYNNEI. The CDR3 runs to 15 residues. This clone was seen a single time. The target antigen is unknown. Whole-study results and caveats: Repertoire sampling was restricted to post-peak T cell response timepoints. Across spike, vaccine-associated CD4 TCRs were found, dominant at 160-218 and 743-854. Females outnumbered males among donors, who were mostly white British; clonal diversity was possibly underestimated. Seropositive AZD1222 recipients at baseline numbered only five or six.

Sequencing used immunoSEQ multiplex PCR; TCRdb keeps in-frame clones, though not all of them. The data contain 90,000 to 140,000 clones, roughly 89% of them singletons. The sequence derives from an adult who received the AZD1222 COVID-19 vaccine. The starting material was peripheral blood, obtained 28 days after the second AZD1222 dose. V is TRBV2 and J is TRBJ2-1; 10 nucleotides align to TRBD2. The CDR3 here is CASRALAGALDEQFF. The CDR3 bases are TGTGCCAGCAGGGCTCTAGCGGGAGCTCTCGATGAGCAGTTCTTC.